This T cell receptor beta chain was captured in a study of blood T cell repertoires in COVID-19. V dropped 2 bases and J dropped 4; count of bases not matched to a gene: 14. Germline V gene lookup returns CDR1 MNHNS and CDR2 SASEGT. The CDR3 sequence is 18 residues long. Original data processing: Estimation of nucleated cell counts was performed using reference gene primer amplification. Only in-frame clones appear in the TCRdb table, and some are missing; sequencing was by immunoSEQ multiplex PCR. The V and J calls and clone size were taken over from that table, and D and trimming were inferred from the DNA. Among roughly 250,000 clones listed, roughly nine tenths were seen once. Ages ranged from about 18 to 89 years, with residence in under 25 US areas. Allocation to cohorts depended on clinical history reported by the participants.

The chain recombines TRBV6-1 with TRBJ1-2, with 9 nucleotides matching TRBD1. The sequence came from a human donor in a cohort exposed to, infected with or recovered from COVID-19 (not recorded which). The donor label of this sample is uncertain. The sample taken for sequencing was PBMCs or T cells enriched from blood (not recorded which). The DNA of the CDR3 is TGTGCCAGCAGTGAAACCCCCCCATTCCCGACAGGGGGCTATGGCTACACCTTC. Its protein is CASSETPPFPTGGYGYTF.